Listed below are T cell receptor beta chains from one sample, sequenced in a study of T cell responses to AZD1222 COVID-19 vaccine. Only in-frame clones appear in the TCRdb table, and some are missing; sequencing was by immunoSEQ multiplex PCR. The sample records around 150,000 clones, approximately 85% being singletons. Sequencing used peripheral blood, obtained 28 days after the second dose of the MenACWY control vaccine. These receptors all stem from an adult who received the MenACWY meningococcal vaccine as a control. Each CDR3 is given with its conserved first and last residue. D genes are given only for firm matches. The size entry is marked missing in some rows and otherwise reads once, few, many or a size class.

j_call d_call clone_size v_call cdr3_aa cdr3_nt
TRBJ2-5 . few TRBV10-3 CAARGDRDQETQYF TGTGCCGCTCGAGGCGACAGAGACCAAGAGACCCAGTACTTC
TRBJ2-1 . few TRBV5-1 CASSLVAGPLSEQFF TGCGCCAGCAGCTTAGTCGCAGGGCCCCTCAGTGAGCAGTTCTTC
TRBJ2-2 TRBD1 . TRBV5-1 CASSLAGTGNTGELFF TGCGCCAGCAGCTTGGCTGGGACAGGGAACACCGGGGAGCTGTTTTTT
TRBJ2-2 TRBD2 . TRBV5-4 CASSSMTSGTTGELFF TGTGCCAGCAGCTCGATGACTAGCGGGACAACCGGGGAGCTGTTTTTT
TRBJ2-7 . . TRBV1 CTSSQDYSRGGEQYF TGCACCAGCAGCCAAGATTACTCGCGAGGGGGCGAGCAGTACTTC
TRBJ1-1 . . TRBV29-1 CSTDWDQGREAFF TGCAGCACTGACTGGGACCAGGGAAGGGAAGCTTTCTTT
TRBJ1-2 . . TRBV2 CASSDRDYGYTF TGTGCCAGCAGTGACAGGGACTATGGCTACACCTTC
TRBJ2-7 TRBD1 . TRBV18 CASSPPGQAYEQYF TGTGCCAGCTCCCCACCGGGACAGGCCTACGAGCAGTACTTC
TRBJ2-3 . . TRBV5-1 CASSPEGDTQYF TGCGCCAGCAGCCCGGAGGGGGATACGCAGTATTTT
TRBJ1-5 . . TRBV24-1 CATSDPTREVGPQHF TGTGCCACCAGTGATCCAACTAGGGAGGTAGGCCCCCAGCATTTT
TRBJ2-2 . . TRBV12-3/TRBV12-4 CASSLNGELFF TGTGCCAGCAGTTTAAACGGGGAGCTGTTTTTT
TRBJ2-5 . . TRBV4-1 CASSQDLGGAKTQYF TGCGCCAGCAGCCAAGATCTAGGGGGGGCGAAGACCCAGTACTTC
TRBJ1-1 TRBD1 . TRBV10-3 CAITAGGVGTEAFF TGTGCCATCACGGCAGGGGGCGTGGGGACTGAAGCTTTCTTT
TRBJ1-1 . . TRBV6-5 CASSYGGGTSGTEAFF TGTGCCAGCAGTTATGGAGGGGGAACCTCCGGAACTGAAGCTTTCTTT
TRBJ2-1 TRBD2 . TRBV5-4 CASSLLAGASNEQFF TGTGCCAGCAGCTTACTAGCGGGGGCTTCCAATGAGCAGTTCTTC
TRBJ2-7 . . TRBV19 CASSIHGGPSSYEQYF TGTGCCAGTAGTATCCACGGGGGGCCCAGCTCCTACGAGCAGTACTTC
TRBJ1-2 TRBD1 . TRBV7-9 CASSSRPLAGGIDYGYTF TGTGCCAGCAGCTCCCGGCCCCTGGCAGGGGGCATTGACTATGGCTACACCTTC
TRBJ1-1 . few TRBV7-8 CASSISTVNTEAFF TGTGCCAGCAGCATCTCGACAGTAAACACTGAAGCTTTCTTT
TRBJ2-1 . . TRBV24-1 CATSDGGAAAYNEQFF TGTGCCACCAGTGATGGAGGGGCGGCAGCTTACAATGAGCAGTTCTTC
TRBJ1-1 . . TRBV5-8 CASTSGDLRSTEAFF TGTGCCAGCACATCGGGAGACCTCAGGAGCACTGAAGCTTTCTTT
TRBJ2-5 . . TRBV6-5 CASSIRRWMPQYF TGTGCCAGCAGTATCCGACGGTGGATGCCCCAGTACTTC
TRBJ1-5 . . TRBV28 CASHRVGSNQPQHF TGTGCCAGCCACAGGGTAGGTAGCAATCAGCCCCAGCATTTT
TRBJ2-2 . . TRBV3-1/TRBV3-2 CASRSLWGTGELFF TGTGCCAGCAGAAGTCTGTGGGGCACCGGGGAGCTGTTTTTT
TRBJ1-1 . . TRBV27 CASSFQGHTEAFF TGTGCCAGCAGTTTCCAGGGGCACACTGAAGCTTTCTTT
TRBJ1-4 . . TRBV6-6 CASRPDEGFTTNEKLFF TGTGCCAGCCGTCCAGACGAGGGCTTTACAACTAATGAAAAACTGTTTTTT
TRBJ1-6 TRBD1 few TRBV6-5 CASFNRDRVNSPLHF TGTGCCAGCTTCAACCGGGACAGGGTTAATTCACCCCTCCACTTT
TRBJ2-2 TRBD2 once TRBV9 CASSPGTSGFLNTGELFF TGTGCCAGCAGCCCAGGGACTAGCGGTTTCCTAAACACCGGGGAGCTGTTTTTT
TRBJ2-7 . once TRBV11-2 CASSLGGEATYEQYF TGTGCCAGCAGCTTAGGGGGGGAGGCTACCTACGAGCAGTACTTC
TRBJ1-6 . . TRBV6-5 CATSVGGFDPTPLHF TGTGCCACCAGCGTCGGGGGCTTCGATCCTACACCCCTCCACTTT
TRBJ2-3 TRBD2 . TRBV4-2 CASGELAGSQTDTQYF TGTGCCAGCGGGGAGCTAGCGGGCAGTCAGACAGATACGCAGTATTTT
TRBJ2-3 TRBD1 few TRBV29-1 CSGTGGGTDTQYF TGCAGCGGGACAGGGGGAGGGACAGATACGCAGTATTTT
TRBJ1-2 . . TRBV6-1 CASSDGPGVSYGYTF TGTGCCAGCAGTGACGGCCCGGGTGTGAGCTATGGCTACACCTTC
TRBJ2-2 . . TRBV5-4 CASSLDANTGELFF TGTGCCAGCAGCTTGGACGCGAACACCGGGGAGCTGTTTTTT
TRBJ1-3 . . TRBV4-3 CASSQGVQGLSGNTIYF TGCGCCAGCAGCCAAGGCGTACAGGGCCTCTCTGGAAACACCATATATTTT
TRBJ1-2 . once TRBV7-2 CASSSLGGRYGYTF TGTGCCAGCAGCTCCCTGGGGGGGCGCTATGGCTACACCTTC
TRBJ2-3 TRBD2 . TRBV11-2 CASSPNLAGGTDTQYF TGTGCCAGCAGCCCTAATCTAGCGGGGGGCACAGATACGCAGTATTTT
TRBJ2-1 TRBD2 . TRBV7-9 CASSRGVGNEQFF TGTGCCAGCAGCCGGGGGGTAGGGAATGAGCAGTTCTTC
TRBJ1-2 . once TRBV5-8 CASSLSMTIYGYTF TGTGCCAGCAGCCTAAGTATGACGATCTATGGCTACACCTTC
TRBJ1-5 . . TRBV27 CASSFSGQPQHF TGTGCCAGCAGTTTTTCAGGACAGCCCCAGCATTTT
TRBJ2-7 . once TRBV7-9 CASSSPLGGSYEQYF TGTGCCAGCAGCTCGCCCTTGGGGGGTAGCTACGAGCAGTACTTC
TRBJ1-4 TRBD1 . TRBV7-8 CASSLDRGRWEKLFF TGTGCCAGCAGCTTGGACAGGGGGCGCTGGGAAAAACTGTTTTTT